The T cell receptor (beta chain) described here comes from a study of CD8+CD57+ T cells in acquired aplastic anemia. Turning to the study itself: Sorted CD4+ and CD8+ cell DNA averaged roughly 3.2 ug.

Sequencing involved patients with CD8+CD57+ cell expansion previously shown by flow cytometry. The patients all had a severe acquired aplastic anemia diagnosis. Genomic DNA provided the template from which TCR beta VDJ and CDR3 profiles were obtained. TCRdb reanalysed the reads using MiXCR and keeps one entry per CDR3 protein. The sample includes hundreds of thousands of distinct CDR3 sequences, roughly a third of them seen just once. This clonotype was observed once. Its cognate antigen is unknown. Overall study findings and caveats: Significance was not reached for CD8+ Simpson's diversity between patients and controls. Patients and controls were found to share twenty-nine CD8+ CDR3 sequences.

Sequenced sample: sorted CD4+, CD8+, or CD8+CD57+ T cells (not recorded which) from PBMCs. The TCR was taken from a human donor with aplastic anemia.

The chain's CDR3 is CATSDLYGGRGNSPLHF. The CDR3 DNA is TGTGCCACCAGTGATTTGTATGGGGGACGGGGGAATTCACCCCTCCACTTT. The chain carries TRBV24-1 and TRBJ1-6, with a weak D call TRBD1 (5 bases). Germline V gene lookup returns CDR1 KGHDR and CDR2 SFDVKD. This CDR3 has 17 amino acids. V was shortened by 0 bases and J by 7 bases, with 15 bases between the two germline ends.